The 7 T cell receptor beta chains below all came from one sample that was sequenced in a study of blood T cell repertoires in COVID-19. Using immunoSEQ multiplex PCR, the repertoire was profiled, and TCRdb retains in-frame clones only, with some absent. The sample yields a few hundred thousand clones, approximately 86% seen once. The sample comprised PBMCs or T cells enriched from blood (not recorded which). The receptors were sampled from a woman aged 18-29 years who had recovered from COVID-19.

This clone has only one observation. In DNA form, the CDR3 reads TGTGCCAGCAGCTTCGGGGGGGGCTCCCCAGATACGCAGTATTTT. As protein: CASSFGGGSPDTQYF. The chain employs TRBV7-9 and TRBJ2-3, with 8 bases fitting TRBD2. J lost 4 bases, V lost 3 bases, and 6 bases had no gene match. The CDR3 contains 15 residues. The germline V gene has CDR1 SEHNR and CDR2 FQNEAQ (reference sequence). Drawing the rest from reference TRBV7-9 and TRBJ2-3, the complete variable domain is DTGVSQNPRHKITKRGQNVTFRCDPISEHNRLYWYRQTLGQGPEFLTYFQNEAQLEKSRLLSDRFSAERPKGSFSTLEIQRTEQGDSAMYLCASSFGGGSPDTQYFGPGTRLTVL.

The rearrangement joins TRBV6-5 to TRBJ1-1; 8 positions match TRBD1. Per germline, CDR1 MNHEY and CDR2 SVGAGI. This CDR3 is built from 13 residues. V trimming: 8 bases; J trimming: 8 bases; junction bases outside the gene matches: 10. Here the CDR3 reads CASSGTGPKEAFF. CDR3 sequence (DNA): TGTGCCAGCTCCGGGACAGGACCAAAAGAAGCTTTCTTT.

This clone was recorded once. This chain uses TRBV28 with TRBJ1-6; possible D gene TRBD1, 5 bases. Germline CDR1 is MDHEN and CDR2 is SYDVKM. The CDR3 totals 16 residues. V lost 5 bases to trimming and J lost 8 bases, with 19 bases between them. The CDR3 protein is CASSGAYSRWDSPLHF. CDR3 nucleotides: TGTGCCAGCAGTGGGGCATACTCCCGATGGGATTCACCCCTCCACTTT.

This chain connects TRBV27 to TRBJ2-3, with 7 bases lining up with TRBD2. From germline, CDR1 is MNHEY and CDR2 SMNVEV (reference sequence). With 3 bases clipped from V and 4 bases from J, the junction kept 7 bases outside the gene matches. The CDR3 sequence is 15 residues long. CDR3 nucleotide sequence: TGTGCCAGCAGTTTTGGGGCGGGAGCGGCAGATACGCAGTATTTT. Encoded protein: CASSFGAGAADTQYF.

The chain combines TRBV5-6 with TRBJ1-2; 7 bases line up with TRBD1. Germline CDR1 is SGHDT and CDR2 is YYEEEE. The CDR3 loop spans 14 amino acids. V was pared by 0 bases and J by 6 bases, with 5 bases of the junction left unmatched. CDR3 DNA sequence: TGTGCCAGCAGCTTGGGGGACAGATGGGATGGCTACACCTTC. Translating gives CASSLGDRWDGYTF.

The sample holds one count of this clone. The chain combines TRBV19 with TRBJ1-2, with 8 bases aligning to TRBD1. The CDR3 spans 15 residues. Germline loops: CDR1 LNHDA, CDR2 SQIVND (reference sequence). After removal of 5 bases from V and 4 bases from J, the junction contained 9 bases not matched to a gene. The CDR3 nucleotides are TGTGCCAGTAGTGATCAGGGGGCCGAAGTCTATGGCTACACCTTC. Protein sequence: CASSDQGAEVYGYTF.

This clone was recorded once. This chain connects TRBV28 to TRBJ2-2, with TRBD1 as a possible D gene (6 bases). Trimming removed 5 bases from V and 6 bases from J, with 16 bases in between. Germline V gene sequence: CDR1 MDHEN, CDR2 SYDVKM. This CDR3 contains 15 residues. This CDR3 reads CASSVTTGSPGELFF. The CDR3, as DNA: TGTGCCAGCAGTGTCACCACAGGGTCCCCCGGGGAGCTGTTTTTT.